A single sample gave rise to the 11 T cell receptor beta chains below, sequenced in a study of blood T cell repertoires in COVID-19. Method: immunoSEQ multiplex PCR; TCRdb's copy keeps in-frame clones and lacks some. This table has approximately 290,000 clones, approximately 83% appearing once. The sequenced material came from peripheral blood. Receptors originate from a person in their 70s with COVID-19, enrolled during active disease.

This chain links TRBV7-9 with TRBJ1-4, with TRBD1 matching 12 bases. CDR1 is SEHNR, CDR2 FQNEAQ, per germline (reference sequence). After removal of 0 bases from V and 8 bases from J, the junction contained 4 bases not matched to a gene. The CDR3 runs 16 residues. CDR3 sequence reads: CASSLASGTGGEKLFF. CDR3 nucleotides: TGTGCCAGCAGCTTAGCGTCTGGGACAGGGGGCGAAAAACTGTTTTTT.

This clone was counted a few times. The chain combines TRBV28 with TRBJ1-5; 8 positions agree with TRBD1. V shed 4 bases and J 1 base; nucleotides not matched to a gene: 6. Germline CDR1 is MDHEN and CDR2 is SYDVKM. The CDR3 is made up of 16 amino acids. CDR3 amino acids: CASSSSQGASNQPQHF. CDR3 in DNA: TGTGCCAGCAGTTCATCCCAGGGGGCGAGCAATCAGCCCCAGCATTTT.

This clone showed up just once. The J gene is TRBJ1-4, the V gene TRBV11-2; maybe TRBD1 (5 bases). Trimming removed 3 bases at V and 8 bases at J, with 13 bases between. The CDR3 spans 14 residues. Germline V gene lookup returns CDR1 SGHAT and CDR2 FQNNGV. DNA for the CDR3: TGTGCCAGCAGCTTCCGAGGGGCGGGGGAAAAACTGTTTTTT. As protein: CASSFRGAGEKLFF.

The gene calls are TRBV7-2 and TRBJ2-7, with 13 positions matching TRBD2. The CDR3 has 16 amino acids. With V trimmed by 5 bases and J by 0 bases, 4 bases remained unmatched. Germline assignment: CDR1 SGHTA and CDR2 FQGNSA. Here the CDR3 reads CASSAGLAGFSYEQYF. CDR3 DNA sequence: TGTGCCAGCAGCGCGGGACTAGCGGGGTTCTCCTACGAGCAGTACTTC. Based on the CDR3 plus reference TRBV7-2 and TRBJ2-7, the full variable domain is GAGVSQSPSNKVTEKGKDVELRCDPISGHTALYWYRQSLGQGLEFLIYFQGNSAPDKSGLPSDRFSAERTGGSVSTLTIQRTQQEDSAVYLCASSAGLAGFSYEQYFGPGTRLTVT.

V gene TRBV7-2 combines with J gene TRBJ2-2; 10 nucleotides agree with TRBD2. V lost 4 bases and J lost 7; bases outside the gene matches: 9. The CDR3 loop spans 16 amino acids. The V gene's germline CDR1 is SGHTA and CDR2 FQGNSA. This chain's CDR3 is CASSSLLAGVGGELFF. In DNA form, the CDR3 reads TGTGCCAGCAGCTCTCTCCTAGCGGGAGTAGGCGGGGAGCTGTTTTTT.

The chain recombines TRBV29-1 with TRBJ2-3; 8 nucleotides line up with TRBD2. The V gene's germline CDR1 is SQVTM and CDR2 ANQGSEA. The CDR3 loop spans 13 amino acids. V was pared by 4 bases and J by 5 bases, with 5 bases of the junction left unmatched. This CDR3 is CSVVRGVGDTQYF. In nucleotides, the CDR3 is TGCAGCGTTGTGCGGGGGGTGGGAGATACGCAGTATTTT.

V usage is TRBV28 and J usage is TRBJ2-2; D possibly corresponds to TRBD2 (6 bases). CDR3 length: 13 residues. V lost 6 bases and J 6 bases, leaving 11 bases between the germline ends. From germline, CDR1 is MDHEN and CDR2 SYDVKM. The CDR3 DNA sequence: TGTGCCAGCAGCTTCCGGGAGTCCGGGGAGCTGTTTTTT. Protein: CASSFRESGELFF.

The CDR3 is CASSPRGGLETQYF. The CDR3 DNA reads as TGTGCCAGCAGCCCCCGGGGGGGTTTAGAGACCCAGTACTTC. The chain combines TRBV9 with TRBJ2-5, with 8 nucleotides matching TRBD2. V dropped 4 bases and J dropped 4; count of bases not matched to a gene: 6. CDR1 is SGDLS, CDR2 YYNGEE, per germline. CDR3 length: 14 residues.

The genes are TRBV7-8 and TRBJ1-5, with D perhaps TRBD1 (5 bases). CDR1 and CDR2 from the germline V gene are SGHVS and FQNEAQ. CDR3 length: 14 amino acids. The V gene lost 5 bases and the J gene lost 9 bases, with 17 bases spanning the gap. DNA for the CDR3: TGTGCCAGCAGCCGAGGCACGGGGGACTGGCCCCAGCATTTT. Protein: CASSRGTGDWPQHF.

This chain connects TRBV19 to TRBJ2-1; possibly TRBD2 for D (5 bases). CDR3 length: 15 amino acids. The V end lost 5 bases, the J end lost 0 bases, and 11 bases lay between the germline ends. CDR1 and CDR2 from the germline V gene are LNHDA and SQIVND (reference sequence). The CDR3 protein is CASSRSGGSYNEQFF. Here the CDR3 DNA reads TGTGCCAGTAGTCGAAGCGGTGGCTCCTACAATGAGCAGTTCTTC.

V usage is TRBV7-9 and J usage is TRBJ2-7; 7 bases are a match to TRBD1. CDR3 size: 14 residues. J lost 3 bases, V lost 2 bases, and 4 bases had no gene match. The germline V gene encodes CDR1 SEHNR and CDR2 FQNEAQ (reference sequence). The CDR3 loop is CASSLPRDSYEQYF. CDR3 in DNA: TGTGCCAGCAGCTTACCTCGGGACAGCTACGAGCAGTACTTC.